A single sample gave rise to the 13 T cell receptor beta chains below, sequenced in a study of T cells in Graves' hyperthyroidism and ophthalmopathy. There were TCR beta CDR3 regions amplified from RNA transcripts. The HTBI primer set drove a first-round RT-PCR of the TCR CDR3. Each CDR3 protein is one row after TCRdb ran MiXCR on the multiplex PCR reads. This table holds more than 350,000 distinct CDR3 sequences, roughly 15% found once. The specimen was blood. These receptors originate from a woman in her twenties or thirties with Graves' hyperthyroidism that later progressed to Graves' ophthalmopathy.

In this sample, this clonotype turned up many times. The chain recombines TRBV7-9 with TRBJ2-1; either TRBD1 or TRBD2 may supply D (5 bases each). The CDR3 covers 14 residues. Trimming shortened V by 2 bases and J by 6 bases, and 11 bases separated the two germline ends. Per germline, CDR1 SEHNR and CDR2 FQNEAQ (reference sequence). The CDR3 is CASSLIVRGNEQFF. CDR3 DNA sequence: TGTGCCAGCAGCTTAATTGTGAGGGGCAATGAGCAGTTCTTC.

This chain joins TRBV20-1 and TRBJ2-5; TRBD2 agrees at 8 bases. The CDR3 is 15 residues long. The germline CDR1 and CDR2 sequences are DFQATT and SNEGSKA (reference sequence). The junction had 6 bases not matched to a gene; V was cut back by 2 bases and J by 1 base. The CDR3 loop reads CSARRVAGSQETQYF. DNA of the CDR3: TGCAGTGCTAGACGGGTAGCGGGGTCCCAAGAGACCCAGTACTTC.

The chain recombines TRBV12-3 or TRBV12-4 with TRBJ2-2, with a weak D call TRBD2 (6 bases). Trimming pared 7 bases from V and 10 bases from J, leaving 22 bases between. The CDR3 has 15 amino acids. Here the CDR3 DNA reads TGTGCCAGCAATCCTGCGGGATCTGGAGTTGTGGAGCTGTTTTTT. Protein sequence: CASNPAGSGVVELFF.

V usage is TRBV9 and J usage is TRBJ1-2; 9 positions match TRBD1. V dropped 1 base and J dropped 7; count of bases not matched to a gene: 8. The germline gives CDR1 SGDLS, CDR2 YYNGEE. The CDR3 covers 15 residues. In nucleotides, the CDR3 is TGTGCCAGCAGCGTAACGGACAGGGGAAGTGGTGGCTACACCTTC. Translation: CASSVTDRGSGGYTF.

With respect to this clonotype: This may arise from a read error, as a much more abundant clone is one base away. Since no conserved phenylalanine or tryptophan closes the CDR3, a read error is the likely cause. The chain joins TRBV18 to TRBJ2-7; 10 positions agree with TRBD2. J gave up 2 bases and V 6 bases, and 13 bases lay outside the gene matches. Germline CDR1 is KGHSH and CDR2 is LQKENI. CDR3 length equals 17 residues. The CDR3 protein is CASSVPNSAGGAYEQYY. The CDR3 nucleotides are TGTGCCAGCTCCGTGCCTAATTCAGCGGGGGGGGCCTACGAGCAGTACTAC.

The chain employs TRBV6-4 and TRBJ1-2; TRBD1 matches at 10 bases. The length of the CDR3 is 13 residues. J lost 8 bases, V lost 5 bases, and 5 bases had no gene match. Germline CDR1 MRHNA, CDR2 SNTAGT. The CDR3 here is CASSTGTGVGYTF. The CDR3 bases are TGTGCCAGCAGTACCGGGACAGGGGTGGGCTACACCTTC.

This rearrangement joins TRBV6-2 or TRBV6-3 to TRBJ2-4; maybe TRBD1 (5 bases). V shed 2 bases and J shed 8 bases, with 16 bases lying between them. This CDR3 contains 15 residues. Germline CDR1 and CDR2: MNHEY and SVGEGT. The CDR3 sequence: CASSYPDIRADIQYF. DNA for the CDR3: TGTGCCAGCAGTTACCCCGATATCAGGGCGGACATTCAGTACTTC.

At least ten counts were recorded for this clonotype. V gene TRBV6-1 combines with J gene TRBJ1-2, with D uncertain. Germline CDR1 is MNHNS and CDR2 is SASEGT. Trimming took off 5 bases at V and 0 bases at J, with 16 bases between the two ends. The CDR3 contains 16 residues. The CDR3 is CASSNKGWHPNYGYTF. Here the CDR3 DNA reads TGTGCCAGCAGTAACAAGGGCTGGCACCCTAACTATGGCTACACCTTC.

This clonotype was found a few times. The CDR3 bases are TGTGCCAGCAGCCGACGGACAGAGAGTAATTCACCCCTCCACTTT. Its translation: CASSRRTESNSPLHF. This chain joins TRBV5-4 and TRBJ1-6; maybe TRBD1 (6 bases). Trimming cost V 4 bases and J 6 bases, with 14 bases left between them. The CDR3 is 15 residues long. The germline V gene has CDR1 SGHNT and CDR2 YYREEE (reference sequence).

This chain connects TRBV28 to TRBJ2-2; D perhaps matches TRBD2 (5 bases). CDR1 is MDHEN and CDR2 is SYDVKM in the germline V gene. Trimming pared 3 bases from V and 2 bases from J, leaving 10 bases between. CDR3 length: 15 amino acids. The CDR3 is CASSFGLRNTGELFF. The CDR3 nucleotides read TGTGCCAGCAGTTTTGGACTGAGAAACACCGGGGAGCTGTTTTTT.

The CDR3 region has the DNA TGTGCCAGCAGTGCGCTAGCGGGAGGAGGTACCGGGGAGCTGTTTTTT. Translation gives CASSALAGGGTGELFF. V and J are TRBV6-1 and TRBJ2-2; 11 nucleotides line up with TRBD2. Trimming took 4 bases from V and 5 from J; bases not matched to a gene: 6. Looked up from germline, CDR1 is MNHNS and CDR2 is SASEGT. The CDR3 consists of 16 residues.

This clonotype came up a few times. J is TRBJ1-2 and V is TRBV6-2 or TRBV6-3; 8 bases are shared with TRBD1. The CDR3 spans 15 residues. The trim removed 6 bases at V and 6 bases at J, leaving 12 bases unmatched. The V gene's germline CDR1 is MNHEY and CDR2 SVGEGT. CDR3 region: CASSLLTGEVDGYTF. Written as DNA, the CDR3 is TGTGCCAGCAGCCTATTGACAGGGGAGGTGGATGGCTACACCTTC.

This clonotype was counted many times. The chain is built from TRBV27 and TRBJ2-3, with D tentatively TRBD1 (6 bases). The V and J ends lost 4 bases and 0 bases respectively, with 14 bases between them. The CDR3 is 16 residues long. Germline-derived CDR1 and CDR2 are MNHEY and SMNVEV (reference sequence). The DNA of the CDR3 is TGTGCCAGCAGTTCAGGGGTGAATCCTAGCACAGATACGCAGTATTTT. Translating gives CASSSGVNPSTDTQYF.